The 7 T cell receptor beta chains presented below share a single source sample, sequenced in a study of T cell responses to AZD1222 COVID-19 vaccine (dated by TCRdb to about 2021). Taken with the paper, the label for time point translates to: baseline before first vaccination. The library was made by the immunoSEQ multiplex PCR assay. What TCRdb holds here is the immuneACCESS table cut down to in-frame rearrangements. Part of the clones is not present; checked against another copy, under half of the missing clones reflect an unresolved V gene, and the others are unexplained. Across this sample there are 110,000 to 150,000 clones, with around 85% seen only once. The top ten constitute over 7% of the sample. The sequencing here drew on peripheral blood, taken on day 0 of AZD1222 vaccination. The receptors were sampled from an adult in good health.

The chain joins TRBV28 to TRBJ2-1; D is undetermined. CDR1 and CDR2 (germline): MDHEN, SYDVKM. V lost 4 bases, J lost 8 bases, and 9 bases lay in between. The CDR3 loop spans 12 amino acids. CDR3 in DNA: TGTGCCAGCAGTTCCATGTGGGATGAGCAGTTCTTC. Its translation: CASSSMWDEQFF.

The gene calls are TRBV10-1 and TRBJ2-7; D not resolved. V was clipped by 2 bases and J by 2 bases, with 7 bases between them. This CDR3 contains 13 residues. CDR1 WNHNN and CDR2 SYGVQD come from the germline V gene (reference sequence). For the CDR3, the DNA is TGCGCCAGCAGTGAGGTGGGTACCTACGAGCAGTACTTC. Translation: CASSEVGTYEQYF.

The chain joins TRBV28 to TRBJ2-7; D tentatively fits TRBD1 or TRBD2 (6 bases each). The CDR3 is 15 residues long. Germline V lookup: CDR1 MDHEN, CDR2 SYDVKM. V lost 3 bases and J 3 bases, leaving 15 bases between the germline ends. The CDR3 DNA reads TGTGCCAGCAGTTTGGCGGGACACCTGTTCTACGAGCAGTACTTC. Its protein product is CASSLAGHLFYEQYF.

V and J are TRBV25-1 and TRBJ1-6, with D unclear. CDR1 MGHDK and CDR2 SYGVNS come from the germline V gene. This CDR3 has 16 residues. Trimming took 5 bases from V and 2 from J, leaving 13 bases between them. The CDR3 is CASSIGPPTYNSPLHF. The DNA for the CDR3 is TGTGCCAGCAGTATTGGCCCCCCGACCTATAATTCACCCCTCCACTTT.

V and J are TRBV7-9 and TRBJ2-3, with 10 bases identical to TRBD2. The J segment lost 0 bases and the V segment lost 3 bases, leaving 6 bases of the junction unmatched. The CDR3 has 17 residues. Germline assignment: CDR1 SEHNR and CDR2 FQNEAQ (reference sequence). CDR3 bases: TGTGCCAGCAGCTTGGGGCTAGCGGGGGCTAGCACAGATACGCAGTATTTT. Translating it yields CASSLGLAGASTDTQYF.

Notes on this clone: Other DNA sequences within the sample encode an identical CDR3. The V call is TRBV5-1, the J call TRBJ1-1, with D hard to call. V was trimmed by 0 bases and J by 4 bases, leaving 10 bases between them. The V gene's germline CDR1 is SGHRS and CDR2 YFSETQ. This CDR3 comprises 14 residues. CDR3 nucleotides: TGCGCCAGCAGCTTGGATGCAGGTGGCACTGAAGCTTTCTTT. Translated, it gives CASSLDAGGTEAFF.

This rearrangement joins TRBV2 to TRBJ2-5; TRBD2 matches 11 bases. There are 15 residues in the CDR3. Trimming at V came to 5 bases and at J to 5 bases, leaving 7 bases not matched to a gene. Germline V gene sequence: CDR1 SNHLY, CDR2 FYNNEI. The CDR3 nucleotides read TGTGCCAGCAGTTCCTTAGCGGGGGGGCCGGAGACCCAGTACTTC. It is translated as CASSSLAGGPETQYF.